This T cell receptor (beta chain) comes out of a study of T cells in Graves' hyperthyroidism and ophthalmopathy. The source material, RNA transcripts, was used to amplify TCR beta CDR3 regions. The primer set for the first-round RT-PCR of the TCR CDR3 was HTBI. TCRdb redid the calling of the multiplex PCR reads with MiXCR, one entry per CDR3 protein. The data hold approximately 870,000 distinct CDR3 sequences, with around 39% observed a single time. The CDR3 is made up of 14 amino acids. Germline CDR1 is ENHRY and CDR2 is SYGVKD. The J segment lost 3 bases and the V segment lost 10 bases, leaving 11 bases of the junction unmatched. The sample holds one count of this clonotype.

The TCR sequence derives from a man between 18 and 35 years old with Graves' hyperthyroidism. This rearrangement joins TRBV10-3 to TRBJ1-2, with 7 bases matching TRBD1. The sequenced material came from blood. The CDR3 coding sequence is TGTGCCACCGGGCGACCCGACAGGGACTATGGCTACACCTTC. Protein sequence: CATGRPDRDYGYTF.